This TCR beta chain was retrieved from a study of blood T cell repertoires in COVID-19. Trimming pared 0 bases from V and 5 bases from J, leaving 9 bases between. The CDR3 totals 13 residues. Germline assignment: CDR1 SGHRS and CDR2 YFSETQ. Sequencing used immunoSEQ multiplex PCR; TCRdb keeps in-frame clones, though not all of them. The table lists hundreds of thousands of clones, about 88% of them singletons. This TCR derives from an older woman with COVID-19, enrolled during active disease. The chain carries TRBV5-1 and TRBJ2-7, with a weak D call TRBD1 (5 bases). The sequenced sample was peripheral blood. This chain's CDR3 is CASSLGGADEQYF. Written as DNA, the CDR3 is TGCGCCAGCAGCTTGGGGGGCGCCGACGAGCAGTACTTC.